Below, 32 T cell receptor beta chains from the same sample are listed, as sequenced in a study of neurological immune-mediated disorders. As for time point: technical triplicate 3. TCRdb fed the 5' RACE reads into MiXCR, producing one record per CDR3 protein. The table records 25,000 to 30,000 distinct CDR3 sequences, 15% to 20% of them present only once. What was sequenced was CD4+ T cells from blood. The receptors derive from a female donor with HTLV-1-associated myelopathy (HAM/TSP).

This clonotype was detected many times. V and J are TRBV7-2 and TRBJ2-7; the match to TRBD2 covers 9 bases. The CDR3 spans 15 residues. The V and J ends lost 3 bases and 5 bases, in that order; junction bases with no gene match: 8. Germline V CDR1 and CDR2: SGHTA, FQGNSA. The CDR3, as DNA: TGTGCCAGCAGCTTCAGGGCGGGGGGGGAAAACGAGCAGTACTTC. Its translation: CASSFRAGGENEQYF.

This clonotype was detected many times. The chain links TRBV20-1 to TRBJ2-7, with TRBD2 identical over 11 bases. Germline assignment: CDR1 DFQATT and CDR2 SNEGSKA (reference sequence). The CDR3 consists of 14 residues. V shed 6 bases, J shed 3 bases, and the junction held 7 bases outside the gene matches. The CDR3 nucleotides are TGCAGTGCAGCCCCCGGGACTAGCGGCTACGAGCAGTACTTC. Translation gives CSAAPGTSGYEQYF.

Many counts were recorded for this clonotype. V gene TRBV5-1 combines with J gene TRBJ2-7; the match to TRBD2 covers 13 bases. The CDR3 extends over 14 amino acids. Germline lookup yields CDR1 SGHRS and CDR2 YFSETQ. V trimming: 4 bases; J trimming: 3 bases; junction bases outside the gene matches: 1. The CDR3 nucleotides read TGCGCCAGCAGCAGGACTAGCGGGAGCTACGAGCAGTACTTC. Translation gives CASSRTSGSYEQYF.

The V call is TRBV20-1, the J call TRBJ2-7; D is unresolved. Deletions cut 5 bases from V and 2 bases from J, with 10 bases between. Germline V CDR1 and CDR2: DFQATT, SNEGSKA (reference sequence). The CDR3 contains 12 residues. As DNA, the CDR3 is TGCAGTGCTCCCTCCGGAACCTACGAGCAGTACTTC. Protein sequence: CSAPSGTYEQYF.

At least ten counts were recorded for this clonotype. The chain couples TRBV7-2 to TRBJ2-1; D assignment may be TRBD1 or TRBD2 (5 bases each). The CDR3 contains 12 residues. Germline values: CDR1 SGHTA, CDR2 FQGNSA. V was pared by 8 bases and J by 8 bases, with 13 bases between. CDR3 in amino acids: CASSSRGYEQFF. The CDR3 region has the DNA TGTGCCAGCTCTTCCCGGGGCTATGAGCAGTTCTTC.

The chain links TRBV7-2 to TRBJ2-1; 7 bases map to TRBD2. CDR1 is SGHTA and CDR2 is FQGNSA in the germline V gene. J was trimmed by 9 bases and V by 2 bases; bases with no gene match: 7. CDR3 length: 14 residues. The CDR3 loop is CASSLQGGDSEQFF. The DNA of the CDR3 is TGTGCCAGCAGCTTACAGGGAGGGGATAGTGAGCAGTTCTTC. The full variable domain, completed using reference TRBV7-2 and TRBJ2-1, is GAGVSQSPSNKVTEKGKDVELRCDPISGHTALYWYRQSLGQGLEFLIYFQGNSAPDKSGLPSDRFSAERTGGSVSTLTIQRTQQEDSAVYLCASSLQGGDSEQFFGPGTRLTVL.

This clonotype occurred many times. The germline gene is not matched at one end of the junction; a read error may be the cause. The chain couples TRBV7-2 to TRBJ2-1, with TRBD1 as a possible D gene (6 bases). Germline CDR1 is SGHTA and CDR2 is FQGNSA. This CDR3 comprises 14 residues. The CDR3 reads CASTLGQQNNEQFF. The CDR3 nucleotides are TGTGCCAGCACCTTAGGACAGCAGAACAATGAGCAGTTCTTC.

In this sample, this clonotype turned up many times. V gene TRBV5-5 combines with J gene TRBJ1-2, with D perhaps TRBD1 (6 bases). The length of the CDR3 is 17 residues. Germline CDR1 SGHKS, CDR2 YYEKEE (reference sequence). Trimming took 2 bases from V and 3 from J, leaving 20 bases between them. The CDR3, as DNA: TGTGCCAGCAGCTTCCGGACAGTTGGGGACTGGGACTATGGCTACACCTTC. Translating gives CASSFRTVGDWDYGYTF.

Ten or more counts support this clonotype. The rearrangement joins TRBV7-8 to TRBJ1-5; 9 bases map to TRBD1. The J segment lost 4 bases and the V segment lost 3 bases, leaving 4 bases of the junction unmatched. Germline V gene lookup returns CDR1 SGHVS and CDR2 FQNEAQ. CDR3 length equals 15 residues. The CDR3 bases are TGTGCCAGCAGCTTCGGACAGGGGATAAATCAGCCCCAGCATTTT. Translating gives CASSFGQGINQPQHF.

This clonotype was picked up many times. The J gene is TRBJ2-1, the V gene TRBV5-5; 11 bases line up with TRBD2. The CDR3 sequence is 16 residues long. J lost 3 bases, V lost 2 bases, and 4 bases had no gene match. Germline lookup yields CDR1 SGHKS and CDR2 YYEKEE (reference sequence). The CDR3 is CASSFHLAGGYNEQFF. DNA of the CDR3: TGTGCCAGCAGCTTCCACCTAGCGGGAGGCTACAATGAGCAGTTCTTC.

This clonotype was picked up many times. The rearrangement links TRBV5-6 to TRBJ1-1; a possible D gene is TRBD1 (5 bases). Trimming pared 3 bases from V and 3 bases from J, leaving 18 bases between. The CDR3 covers 16 residues. Germline loops: CDR1 SGHDT, CDR2 YYEEEE. The CDR3 region is CASSWGRTRGDTEAFF. The CDR3 DNA follows: TGTGCCAGCAGCTGGGGACGTACTCGGGGGGACACTGAAGCTTTCTTT. The complete variable domain, with remaining parts taken from reference TRBV5-6 and TRBJ1-1, reads DAGVTQSPTHLIKTRGQQVTLRCSPKSGHDTVSWYQQALGQGPQFIFQYYEEEERQRGNFPDRFSGHQFPNYSSELNVNALLLGDSALYLCASSWGRTRGDTEAFFGQGTRLTVV.

This clonotype was detected ten times or more. The chain uses TRBV6-1 and TRBJ2-4; the match to TRBD2 covers 8 bases. From germline, CDR1 is MNHNS and CDR2 SASEGT. V trimming: 5 bases; J trimming: 4 bases; junction bases outside the gene matches: 4. This CDR3 has 14 residues. Written as DNA, the CDR3 is TGTGCCAGCAGTTTCCAGCGGGAGAAAAACATTCAGTACTTC. Translated, it gives CASSFQREKNIQYF.

This clonotype occurred many times. This sequence joins TRBV7-2 and TRBJ2-3; TRBD2 matches at 8 bases. Germline V lookup: CDR1 SGHTA, CDR2 FQGNSA. Trimming took 1 base from V and 0 from J; bases not matched to a gene: 3. This CDR3 spans 16 amino acids. The CDR3: CASSLVGGGSTDTQYF. In DNA form, the CDR3 reads TGTGCCAGCAGCTTAGTCGGGGGGGGGAGCACAGATACGCAGTATTTT.

The chain combines TRBV6-5 with TRBJ2-3; possible D gene TRBD1, 7 bases. The CDR3 extends over 17 amino acids. In germline, CDR1 is MNHEY, CDR2 SVGAGI. The V gene lost 2 bases and the J gene lost 3 bases, with 18 bases spanning the gap. The CDR3 here is CASSYSILAGGTDTQYF. The CDR3 nucleotides are TGTGCCAGCAGTTACAGTATACTAGCAGGGGGGACAGATACGCAGTATTTT.

This clonotype was detected only a few times. The rearrangement uses TRBV2 and TRBJ1-2; TRBD1 agrees at 10 bases. The CDR3 spans 16 residues. Looked up from germline, CDR1 is SNHLY and CDR2 is FYNNEI. V shed 5 bases and J 2 bases; nucleotides not matched to a gene: 8. The CDR3 DNA follows: TGTGCCAGCAGTAACCCCGGACAGGGGGTAAACTATGGCTACACCTTC. Its protein product is CASSNPGQGVNYGYTF. The full variable domain, completed using reference TRBV2 and TRBJ1-2, is EPEVTQTPSHQVTQMGQEVILRCVPISNHLYFYWYRQILGQKVEFLVSFYNNEISEKSEIFDDQFSVERPDGSNFTLKIRSTKLEDSAMYFCASSNPGQGVNYGYTFGSGTRLTVV.

This clonotype was observed at least ten times. The J gene is TRBJ1-3, the V gene TRBV20-1; 7 bases are shared with TRBD1. This CDR3 comprises 14 residues. Per the germline V gene, CDR1 is DFQATT and CDR2 is SNEGSKA (reference sequence). V trimming: 1 base; J trimming: 2 bases; junction bases outside the gene matches: 2. CDR3 in amino acids: CSARGDRAGNTIYF. CDR3 sequence (DNA): TGCAGTGCTAGAGGAGACAGGGCTGGAAACACCATATATTTT.

This clonotype was picked up many times. This rearrangement joins TRBV11-1 to TRBJ2-1, with TRBD2 as a possible D gene (6 bases). The germline V gene has CDR1 SGHAT and CDR2 FQDESV (reference sequence). The CDR3 is made up of 16 amino acids. V was clipped by 3 bases and J by 0 bases, with 12 bases between them. The CDR3 loop is CASSFTGLSSYNEQFF. CDR3 in DNA: TGTGCCAGCAGCTTTACGGGACTCAGCTCCTACAATGAGCAGTTCTTC.

This clonotype was recorded many times. The V and J genes are TRBV16 and TRBJ2-1; D possibly matches TRBD1 or TRBD2 (7 bases each). V dropped 1 base and J dropped 1 base, with 11 bases sitting between them. The CDR3 covers 16 residues. Germline CDR1 KGHSY, CDR2 FQNENV. DNA for the CDR3: TGTGCCAGCAGCCAATGGCAGGGGGGGTCCTACAATGAGCAGTTCTTC. This encodes CASSQWQGGSYNEQFF.

This clonotype was observed many times. CDR3 protein: CSASSREPLKTQYF. The CDR3 coding sequence is TGCAGTGCTAGTTCTCGGGAGCCATTAAAGACCCAGTACTTC. This chain joins TRBV20-1 and TRBJ2-5, with TRBD2 as a possible D gene (6 bases). The CDR3 length is 14 residues. Germline-derived CDR1 and CDR2 are DFQATT and SNEGSKA (reference sequence). V was cut by 3 bases and J by 6 bases, with 17 bases left in between.

There are many counts of this clonotype. The V and J genes are TRBV6-2 or TRBV6-3 and TRBJ1-2; D is unresolved. The V gene lost 6 bases and the J gene lost 4 bases, with 9 bases spanning the gap. The CDR3 spans 12 residues. CDR1 and CDR2 from the germline V gene are MNHEY and SVGEGT. The CDR3 DNA reads TGTGCCAGCAGCGACTATAGCTATGGCTACACCTTC. Protein sequence: CASSDYSYGYTF.

This clonotype has ten or more counts. This sequence joins TRBV20-1 and TRBJ2-1, with 10 bases fitting TRBD1. The CDR3 runs to 15 residues. Germline loops: CDR1 DFQATT, CDR2 SNEGSKA (reference sequence). Losses at the gene ends were 1 base for V and 5 bases for J; bases not matched to a gene: 5. CDR3 region: CSARGGQGVHNEQFF. CDR3 bases: TGCAGTGCTAGAGGCGGACAGGGGGTCCACAATGAGCAGTTCTTC.

This clonotype has ten or more counts. V is TRBV24-1 and J is TRBJ2-3; tentatively, D is TRBD1 or TRBD2 (5 bases each). Trimming shortened V by 8 bases and J by 4 bases, and 12 bases separated the two germline ends. Per the germline V gene, CDR1 is KGHDR and CDR2 is SFDVKD. The CDR3 sequence is 13 residues long. The CDR3 bases are TGTGCCACCAATCGGGGCACCGCAGATACGCAGTATTTT. Translating gives CATNRGTADTQYF.

This rearrangement joins TRBV3-1 to TRBJ2-1; D gene uncertain. Trimming removed 8 bases from V and 5 bases from J, with 4 bases in between. This CDR3 is 10 amino acids long. The germline gives CDR1 LGHDT, CDR2 YNNKEL (reference sequence). The CDR3 sequence is CASGNNEQFF. CDR3 in DNA: TGTGCCAGCGGGAACAATGAGCAGTTCTTC.

In this sample, this clonotype turned up many times. This sequence joins TRBV20-1 and TRBJ2-5, with 8 positions matching TRBD2. CDR3 size: 14 residues. V lost 6 bases to trimming and J lost 5 bases; unmatched junction nucleotides: 11. Germline-derived CDR1 and CDR2 are DFQATT and SNEGSKA (reference sequence). The CDR3 region has the DNA TGCAGTGCCATCGACGGGACTAGGAGTGAGACCCAGTACTTC. It is translated as CSAIDGTRSETQYF.

In this sample, this clonotype turned up many times. The V gene is TRBV6-5, the J gene TRBJ2-3; D uncertain. Trimming left V 10 bases short and J 4 bases short, with 6 bases between. Germline V gives CDR1 MNHEY, CDR2 SVGAGI. This CDR3 spans 10 amino acids. CDR3 coding DNA: TGTGCCATCGGATCAGATACGCAGTATTTT. Protein sequence: CAIGSDTQYF.

There are many counts of this clonotype. This rearrangement joins TRBV10-3 to TRBJ1-5; D possibly corresponds to TRBD1 (6 bases). V was cut by 5 bases and J by 4 bases, with 12 bases left in between. Germline V gene sequence: CDR1 ENHRY, CDR2 SYGVKD. The CDR3 has 14 residues. Here the CDR3 DNA reads TGTGCCATCAGTACAGGGAAGGGAAATCAGCCCCAGCATTTT. Translated: CAISTGKGNQPQHF.

There are many counts of this clonotype. V and J are TRBV20-1 and TRBJ1-1, with D perhaps matching TRBD1 (6 bases). The CDR3 has 14 amino acids. Trimming shortened V by 5 bases and J by 1 base, and 14 bases separated the two germline ends. Germline loops: CDR1 DFQATT, CDR2 SNEGSKA (reference sequence). The CDR3 loop is CSAANRASNTEAFF. DNA for the CDR3: TGCAGTGCTGCTAACAGGGCATCGAACACTGAAGCTTTCTTT.

At least ten counts were recorded for this clonotype. This rearrangement joins TRBV6-5 to TRBJ2-1; perhaps TRBD1 as D (7 bases). The germline V gene has CDR1 MNHEY and CDR2 SVGAGI. This CDR3 region has 14 residues. Deletions cut 9 bases from V and 3 bases from J, with 15 bases between. Here the CDR3 reads CASAGQSVYNEQFF. CDR3 bases: TGTGCCAGTGCGGGACAGTCTGTCTACAATGAGCAGTTCTTC.

The sample holds many counts of this clonotype. The chain recombines TRBV25-1 with TRBJ2-5; the match to TRBD2 covers 14 bases. This CDR3 is built from 17 residues. The V segment lost 7 bases and the J segment 3 bases; nucleotides outside the gene matches: 10. The germline CDR1 and CDR2 sequences are MGHDK and SYGVNS. As DNA, the CDR3 is TGTGCCAGCACCGCGACTAGCGGGGGGGCGGTAGAAGAGACCCAGTACTTC. Protein sequence: CASTATSGGAVEETQYF.

The V and J genes are TRBV6-6 and TRBJ2-3, with a tentative D call TRBD2 (5 bases). Germline V CDR1 and CDR2: MNHNY, SVGAGI (reference sequence). The CDR3 has 13 amino acids. Deletions cut 8 bases from V and 1 base from J, with 10 bases between. The CDR3 DNA sequence: TGTGCCAGCTGCGGGCCACGCACAGATACGCAGTATTTT. Translated, it gives CASCGPRTDTQYF.

This clonotype came up many times. The J gene is TRBJ2-1, the V gene TRBV7-2; perhaps TRBD2 as D (5 bases). The germline V gene encodes CDR1 SGHTA and CDR2 FQGNSA. Between the trimmed V and J ends, which lost 5 bases and 2 bases, there was a span of 16 bases. The CDR3 contains 16 residues. CDR3 residues: CASSEEVAPPYNEQFF. CDR3 sequence (DNA): TGTGCCAGCAGCGAGGAGGTGGCCCCCCCCTACAATGAGCAGTTCTTC.

In its sample, this clonotype was seen many times. The rearrangement joins TRBV28 to TRBJ2-7, with a possible D match to TRBD2 (5 bases). Trimming shortened V by 7 bases and J by 0 bases, and 19 bases separated the two germline ends. This CDR3 has 16 amino acids. Germline V gives CDR1 MDHEN, CDR2 SYDVKM. The DNA for the CDR3 is TGTGCCAGCACTCGGAGCGGACGGCCGAGCTCCTACGAGCAGTACTTC. It translates to CASTRSGRPSSYEQYF.